These 6 T cell receptor beta chains came from one sample sequenced in a study of T cells in Graves' hyperthyroidism and ophthalmopathy. RNA transcripts gave rise to amplified TCR beta CDR3 regions. HTBI primers were the set used in a first-round RT-PCR of the TCR CDR3. TCRdb reprocessed the multiplex PCR reads via MiXCR and lists one record per CDR3 protein. The sample has about 360,000 distinct CDR3 sequences; around a sixth are singletons. Sequencing was performed on blood. These receptors were taken from a woman under 30 with Graves' hyperthyroidism that later progressed to Graves' ophthalmopathy.

The rearrangement links TRBV5-5 to TRBJ1-1; 9 positions agree with TRBD1. The CDR3 has 19 amino acids. V shed 0 bases, J shed 0 bases, and the junction held 12 bases outside the gene matches. Germline CDR1 reads SGHKS; CDR2 reads YYEKEE (reference sequence). CDR3 DNA: TGTGCCAGCAGCTTGGCTTCCGTACAGGGGGCGCTTATGAACACTGAAGCTTTCTTT. It codes for CASSLASVQGALMNTEAFF.

This clonotype was found many times. The chain carries TRBV12-3 or TRBV12-4 and TRBJ1-2; tentative D call: TRBD1 (5 bases). The CDR3 has 11 amino acids. Deletions cut 6 bases from V and 6 bases from J, with 8 bases between. The CDR3 region is CASRSGNGYTF. The CDR3 DNA reads TGTGCCAGCAGGTCAGGGAATGGCTACACCTTC.

The CDR3 DNA reads as TGTGCCAGCAAACCCAGCACAGATACGCAGTATTTT. The encoded protein is CASKPSTDTQYF. The chain links TRBV6-1 to TRBJ2-3; D is undetermined. Trimming removed 7 bases at V and 0 bases at J, with 5 bases between. This CDR3 contains 12 residues. Germline V gives CDR1 MNHNS, CDR2 SASEGT.

This clonotype showed up many times. This chain uses TRBV12-3 or TRBV12-4 with TRBJ2-3, with TRBD1 matching over 8 bases. The ends lost 3 bases at V and 1 base at J; junction bases unmatched: 6. The CDR3 length is 16 residues. CDR3 sequence: CASSLDRAGGTDTQYF. In nucleotides, the CDR3 is TGTGCCAGCAGTTTGGACAGGGCAGGGGGCACAGATACGCAGTATTTT.

This clonotype was recorded at least ten times. V gene TRBV20-1 combines with J gene TRBJ2-7; D perhaps matches TRBD2 (5 bases). This CDR3 is built from 13 residues. Trimming cost V 6 bases and J 0 bases, with 12 bases left between them. Germline V CDR1 and CDR2: DFQATT, SNEGSKA (reference sequence). For the CDR3, the DNA is TGCAGTGCGGCTAGCTCGAACTCCTACGAGCAGTACTTC. Translating it yields CSAASSNSYEQYF.

Concerning this clonotype itself: A much larger clone differs by one base, so this may be a read error. Given the absence of the conserved phenylalanine or tryptophan at the CDR3 end, a read error is likely. V is TRBV3-1 and J is TRBJ1-1, with D possibly being TRBD1 (6 bases). The V end was cut by 2 bases, the J end by 3 bases, with 13 bases between. The CDR3 runs 15 residues. Germline V lookup: CDR1 LGHDT, CDR2 YNNKEL (reference sequence). CDR3 nucleotides: TGTGCCAGCAGCCAAACGGACAGTTGGGACACTGAAGCTTTCCTT. Amino acids: CASSQTDSWDTEAFL.